The present entry profiles one T cell receptor (beta chain) with its context. Its binding antigen is unknown. Per-nucleotide qualities are absent, and no much larger clonotype sits a single base away. The data were obtained in a study of long-term antiretroviral therapy in people with HIV (dated by TCRdb to the early 2020s). Regarding the research as a whole: The earliest samples were collected about a decade before the 2015 WHO recommendation for immediate ART, when ART was typically delayed until CD4 counts fell. A retrospective serial study tested whether changes in peripheral blood TRB repertoire composition and diversity were associated with ART initiation and durable HIV suppression. A total of 150 to 200 cryopreserved PBMC samples were contributed to the cohort by 30 adults with confirmed HIV infection, with samples collected serially over a mean of approximately six years (range 1-12). Of the 30 participants with HIV, about a dozen were female. No cross-contamination during QIAcube processing was seen in test extractions of a monoclonal T-cell line run alongside about 33 polyclonal samples.

The investigation overall reported the following: At every time point, the repertoire was dominated by expanded TRB clones first identified before ART initiation, although this dominance fluctuated and, in many PLHIV, declined after ART. No data were available on ART adherence, viral resistance or therapy changes, limiting inferences about post-ART repertoire changes. Starting ART was linked to a significant rise in TRB diversity, yet even with long-term ART the diversity remained significantly lower than in transplant donor controls. Because pre-ART samples had limited cell numbers, profiling was done on unsorted PBMC rather than on sorted CD4+ and CD8+ T cells. Samples dated from about 2004 to 2017, and the ART regimens used may be less effective than current ones. HIV repertoires had narrower CDR3 length ranges than controls, and the network structure suggested an antigen-experienced repertoire that shifted only slightly toward naive after ART. Because PBMC availability was limited, only the TCR beta chain was sequenced, with no alpha chain pairing.

The CDR3, from cysteine to phenylalanine, totals 14 residues. The kept DNA is CDR3 alone, 42 bases in frame from the first base. Trimming costs V 6 bases and J 4 bases, and their ends lie 15 bases apart. CDR1 and CDR2 were assigned from the germline V gene (reference sequence) as MNHNY and SVGAGI. Inclusion was restricted to participants for whom at least one PBMC sample before ART initiation and at least two post-ART samples were available. Treatment was received in the United States of America by all participants with HIV. Before DNA extraction, cryopreserved samples of 1-10 million PBMC were thawed and washed. At the time of the earliest PBMC sample, participants with HIV were aged between 23 and 54 years. Each participant contributed PBMC samples from 1-4 timepoints before ART initiation and 2-8 timepoints after ART initiation, with a median of 7 samples. Serial HIV viral load, CD4+ T-cell count, ART history and demographic data were obtained for every participant. Using a Qiagen kit on a QIAcube, genomic DNA was extracted from unsorted PBMC, with samples processed in batches of 12.

The immunoSEQ hsTCRB v3.0 assay was used at survey level resolution to sequence the TRB variable region. The target sequencing depth for TRB was about 40,000-50,000 T-cell genomes per sample. Pooled TRB libraries were sequenced on an Illumina MiSeq with a v3 150-cycle kit. The authors processed their data as follows. Repertoire analysis was performed in R inside a reproducible Nextflow workflow that covered QC, data transformation and analysis. Custom analyses were implemented in LymphoSeq2, an R package for AIRR-Seq data exploration. After excluding a few samples that yielded fewer than 5000 total TRB sequences, some 190 HIV repertoires remained for analysis. Among the 190 or so HIV repertoires that were kept, roughly 58 were collected before ART initiation and 120 to 140 were collected after ART initiation. Repertoires were downsampled to 5000 TRB nucleotide sequences, with summary statistics averaged over 100 downsampling iterations. The analysis kept only TRB sequences whose CDR3 regions were at least seven amino acids long. A Shannon entropy-derived clonality score and the Gini coefficient were used to measure diversity. In the repertoire networks, any two of the top 5000 CDR3 amino acid sequences were linked whenever the two sequences differed by an edit distance of one. GLIPH2 predicted antigen specificity groups and MHC restriction for TRB CDR3 amino acid sequences. To flag known CMV, EBV, HIV or tissue antigen associations, CDR3 amino acid sequences were matched against VDJdb and McPAS-TCR. Pre-ART, post-ART and control groups were compared with Wilcoxon signed-rank tests and Holm-Bonferroni correction. The immuneACCESS repertoire file appears here via TCRdb, limited to in-frame rearrangements. These files lack a portion of the clones; in checked studies, under half of the deficit traces to unresolved V genes, and the cause of the others is not known. That table furnishes V, J and clone size, whereas the DNA furnished D and trimming. This sample gives roughly 40,000 clones in total; approximately 94% of them show up just once. The ten largest account for 2% to 2.5% of the sample.

The receptor comes from a man aged 25-45 years with HIV. Recombination connected TRBV6-6 to TRBJ1-2; a tentative D call is TRBD1 (6 bases match). The material sequenced was unsorted PBMCs, taken around 9.2 years after starting antiretroviral therapy. The DNA sequence is TGTGCCAGCAGCCCGACAGGTCGGGGCTATGGCTACACCTTC. It is translated as CASSPTGRGYGYTF.